This T cell receptor (beta chain) was recovered during a study of cytomegalovirus exposure and HLA in healthy donors. In the case of this clone: What it binds is unknown.

Assay used: immunoSEQ multiplex PCR; TCRdb lists only in-frame clones, some missing. The sample shows 150,000 to 250,000 clones, approximately 82% of them seen only once. Study results and limitations: The study designated fewer than 200 TCR beta chains cytomegalovirus-associated. That first-cohort TCR clusters tended to co-occur in the approximately 110 validation repertoires was found in a later analysis.

There are 11 residues in the CDR3. Per the germline V gene, CDR1 is SGHRS and CDR2 is YFSETQ. The germline V and J ends were trimmed by 0 bases and 6 bases, with 3 bases remaining between them. The clonotype was recovered from a woman in her twenties or thirties in good health and CMV-seropositive. Sequenced sample: PBMCs. The chain is built from TRBV5-1 and TRBJ1-2; D unresolved. The CDR3 DNA reads TGCGCCAGCAGCTTGGCCGATGGCTACACCTTC. Its translation is CASSLADGYTF.